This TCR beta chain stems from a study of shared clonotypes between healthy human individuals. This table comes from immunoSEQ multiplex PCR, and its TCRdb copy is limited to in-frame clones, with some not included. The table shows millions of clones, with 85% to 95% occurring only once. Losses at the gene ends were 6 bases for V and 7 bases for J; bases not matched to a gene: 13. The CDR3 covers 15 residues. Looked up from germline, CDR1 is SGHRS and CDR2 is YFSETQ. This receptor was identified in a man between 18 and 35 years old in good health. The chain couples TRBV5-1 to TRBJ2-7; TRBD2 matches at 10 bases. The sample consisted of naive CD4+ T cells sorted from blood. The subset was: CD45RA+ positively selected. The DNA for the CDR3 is TGCGCCAGCAAAATCATAGCGGGAGGAAAGGAAGAGCAGTACTTC. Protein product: CASKIIAGGKEEQYF.